This paragraph reports one TCR beta chain. Sequencing was performed with immunoSEQ multiplex PCR; in TCRdb, only in-frame clones are kept and a portion is missing. Of some 96,000 clones listed, around 90% are singletons. These data belong to a study of T cell responses to AZD1222 COVID-19 vaccine. CDR1 is SNHLY, CDR2 FYNNEI, per germline. The germline V and J ends were trimmed by 5 bases and 8 bases, with 15 bases remaining between them. The CDR3 has 13 amino acids. This clonotype originated in an adult in good health. The genes are TRBV2 and TRBJ1-2; D is undetermined. This specimen was peripheral blood, taken on day 0 of AZD1222 vaccination. CDR3 region: CASSLGPEVGYTF. CDR3 DNA: TGTGCCAGCAGTTTAGGCCCGGAGGTGGGCTACACCTTC.